This TCR beta chain derives from a study of CD8 T cells in Susac syndrome. This CDR3 comprises 13 residues. Germline CDR1 is SQVTM and CDR2 is ANQGSEA. The V gene end was trimmed by 7 bases and the J gene end by 9 bases; junction bases not matched to a gene: 8. The healthy controls were matched to patients by age and sex. TEMRA cells were FACS-enriched, while CD8+ and CD4+ T cells were negatively isolated. Reverse transcription used about 0.5 to 1 ug RNA and random hexamers. Amplification of TCR beta CDR3 used immunoSEQ multiplex PCR across 54 Vbeta and 13 Jbeta. TCRdb analysed the immunoSEQ multiplex PCR reads with MiXCR anew, one entry per CDR3 protein. The data show 110,000 to 150,000 distinct CDR3 sequences, with 94% seen just once and approximately 0.3% held by the top ten.

The sequence was collected from a human donor in good health. V is TRBV29-1 and J is TRBJ2-1; 11 bases align to TRBD2. The sequenced sample was CD8+ T cells from PBMCs. CDR3 sequence reads: CSGETSGNAEQFF. The CDR3 coding sequence is TGCAGCGGAGAGACTAGCGGGAATGCTGAGCAGTTCTTC.